This TCR beta chain appears in the sequencing data of a study of response to subunit inactivated influenza vaccine. TCRdb recomputed calls from the RT-PCR reads with MiXCR, one row per CDR3 protein. The table shows roughly 790,000 distinct CDR3 sequences, with 21% occurring only once. CDR1 is SGHTA, CDR2 FQGTGA, per germline. CDR3 length equals 15 residues. V was pared by 1 base and J by 5 bases, with 14 bases between. Findings and caveats of the study: Few additional T cells are recruited per seasonal influenza vaccination, authors suggested.

Concerning this clonotype itself: Its cognate antigen is unknown.

The chain employs TRBV7-3 and TRBJ2-5; D is unresolved. This sample comprised PBMCs from blood, obtained 5 to 6 days after vaccination. This TCR derives from a man in his fifties who received an inactivated influenza vaccine. CDR3 loop: CASSLINRSGETQYF. The CDR3, as DNA: TGTGCCAGCAGCTTAATTAATCGGAGTGGGGAGACCCAGTACTTC.